This entry lists 5 T cell receptor beta chains sequenced from one sample in a study of T cell repertoires in cytomegalovirus infection. One entry per CDR3 protein, called by TCRdb with MiXCR from the reads. This table holds around 450,000 distinct CDR3 sequences, roughly a third found once. What was sequenced was PBMCs. The receptors originated from a human donor in good health (CMV status not recorded). Some clones in this sample may be carry-over from other donors' samples.

Concerning this clonotype: Lacking the conserved final phenylalanine or tryptophan, this CDR3 likely reflects a read error. V and J are TRBV12-3 or TRBV12-4 and TRBJ2-5, with D unclear. CDR3 length: 14 amino acids. V was shortened by 6 bases and J by 5 bases, with 16 bases between the two germline ends. CDR3 in amino acids: CASSRAAARETQYL. The CDR3 DNA reads TGTGCCAGCAGCCGAGCCGCTGCGAGGGAGACCCAGTACTTA.

The chain joins TRBV30 to TRBJ1-4, with D hard to call. Germline assignment: CDR1 GTSNPN and CDR2 SVGIG (reference sequence). The CDR3 is made up of 13 amino acids. Trimming removed 3 bases at V and 7 bases at J, with 12 bases between. As DNA, the CDR3 is TGTGCCTGGAGCGGGTCTTTTGGTGAAAAACTGTTTTTT. Its translation: CAWSGSFGEKLFF.

This clonotype was seen repeatedly, ten times or more. The gene calls are TRBV12-3 or TRBV12-4 and TRBJ1-2, with a tentative D call TRBD1 (5 bases). Trimming shortened V by 8 bases and J by 7 bases, and 17 bases separated the two germline ends. CDR3 length equals 13 residues. CDR3 amino acids: CASSRDLGGGYTF. As DNA, the CDR3 is TGTGCCAGCTCTAGGGACCTCGGGGGTGGCTACACCTTC.

This clonotype was observed at least ten times. The V call is TRBV11-2, the J call TRBJ1-1; D remains ambiguous. Germline V lookup: CDR1 SGHAT, CDR2 FQNNGV. The ends were cut back, 1 base at V and 7 bases at J, with 4 bases in the middle. This CDR3 region has 11 residues. CDR3 sequence reads: CASSLVGEAFF. The CDR3 DNA reads TGTGCCAGCAGCTTAGTTGGTGAAGCTTTCTTT.

The CDR3 sequence: CASSVLGQDTGELFF. CDR3 DNA sequence: TGTGCCAGCAGTGTACTTGGACAGGACACCGGGGAGCTGTTTTTT. The chain carries TRBV2 and TRBJ2-2; 7 positions agree with TRBD1. Trimming took 4 bases from V and 3 from J; bases not matched to a gene: 5. CDR1 SNHLY and CDR2 FYNNEI come from the germline V gene. The CDR3 totals 15 residues.